The present entry profiles one T cell receptor (beta chain) with its context. Naive, central memory, regulatory and stem cell-like memory cells within the CD4+ compartment were sorted using CD45RO/CCR7/CD25/CD127/CD95/CD27. V dropped 3 bases and J dropped 1 base, with 13 bases sitting between them. The germline V gene has CDR1 MDHEN and CDR2 SYDVKM. This CDR3 comprises 15 residues. This sample was included in a study of beta chain features in type 1 diabetes. In the study overall: The patient and healthy donor groups were comparable for age, gender and cell yields. Analysis included around 110,000,000 sorted cells drawn from all samples.

Sequenced material consisted of expressed TCRB transcripts (all of the isolated RNA was reverse transcribed). Sequenced by immunoSEQ multiplex PCR; TCRdb stores in-frame clones only, minus some. The sample shows fewer than 650,000 clones, 15% to 18% of them seen only once. The sequenced sample consisted of naive CD4+ T cells from blood. The sequence was obtained from a man in his late teens or twenties in good health. The rearrangement joins TRBV28 to TRBJ2-7; D might be TRBD1 (6 bases). The DNA for the CDR3 is TGTGCCAGCAGTTTCGTAGGGACAACTTCCTACGAGCAGTACTTC. It is translated as CASSFVGTTSYEQYF.